Presented here are 7 T cell receptor beta chains from one specimen sequenced in a study of identical twins. TCRdb ran MiXCR on the 5' RACE reads and lists one entry per CDR3 protein. The sample shows 150,000 or so distinct CDR3 sequences, roughly 3.5% of them seen only once. The source material was memory T cells sorted from blood. These receptors came from a young man in good health.

For the CDR3, the DNA is TGTGCCAGTAGTATAACCAGACAAGACCTTGGGGGCTACACCTTC. Its translation is CASSITRQDLGGYTF. V is TRBV19 and J is TRBJ1-2; D is unclear. The V end lost 2 bases, the J end lost 8 bases, and 18 bases lay between the germline ends. The germline CDR1 and CDR2 sequences are LNHDA and SQIVND (reference sequence). The CDR3 is 15 residues long.

This clonotype has more than one count but fewer than ten. The V gene is TRBV6-4, the J gene TRBJ2-7; 8 bases match TRBD2. The CDR3 extends over 14 amino acids. The ends lost 5 bases at V and 2 bases at J; junction bases unmatched: 5. Germline CDR1 and CDR2: MRHNA and SNTAGT. The CDR3: CASSHREGPYEQYF. CDR3 sequence (DNA): TGTGCCAGCAGTCACCGGGAGGGCCCCTACGAGCAGTACTTC.

This clonotype appeared many times. This chain connects TRBV16 to TRBJ1-4; D is perhaps TRBD1 (5 bases). The ends were cut back, 0 bases at V and 5 bases at J, with 10 bases in the middle. This CDR3 is built from 15 residues. Germline loops: CDR1 KGHSY, CDR2 FQNENV. CDR3 bases: TGTGCCAGCAGCCAATCTAGGACATGGAATGAAAAACTGTTTTTT. Translated: CASSQSRTWNEKLFF.

This clonotype was recorded at least ten times. The chain recombines TRBV15 with TRBJ1-1; D is ambiguous. The CDR3 length is 14 residues. Germline values: CDR1 LNHNV, CDR2 YYDKDF (reference sequence). Trimming left V 1 base short and J 4 bases short, with 10 bases between. The CDR3, as DNA: TGTGCCACCAGCAGAGCCGGGCTGGGCACTGAAGCTTTCTTT. This translates into CATSRAGLGTEAFF.

This clonotype has ten or more counts. V usage is TRBV7-9 and J usage is TRBJ2-1; TRBD2 matches 9 bases. The CDR3 consists of 16 residues. With V trimmed by 1 base and J by 6 bases, 7 bases remained unmatched. CDR1 and CDR2 from the germline V gene are SEHNR and FQNEAQ (reference sequence). The CDR3 nucleotides are TGTGCCAGCAGCTTAGAGCCTAGCGGGATCCGCAATGAGCAGTTCTTC. As protein: CASSLEPSGIRNEQFF.

This clonotype has only a few counts. The CDR3 DNA is TGTGCCTGGAACCTCCGGGGCCCCGAAACCCAGTACTTC. Its translation: CAWNLRGPETQYF. This chain uses TRBV30 with TRBJ2-5; D assignment may be TRBD1 or TRBD2 (5 bases each). Germline-derived CDR1 and CDR2 are GTSNPN and SVGIG (reference sequence). CDR3 length: 13 residues. Trimming pared 4 bases from V and 8 bases from J, leaving 17 bases between. The complete variable domain, with remaining parts taken from reference TRBV30 and TRBJ2-5, reads SQTIHQWPATLVQPVGSPLSLECTVEGTSNPNLYWYRQAAGRGLQLLFYSVGIGQISSEVPQNLSASRPQDRQFILSSKKLLLSDSGFYLCAWNLRGPETQYFGPGTRLLVL.

The sample holds many counts of this clonotype. This chain joins TRBV6-1 and TRBJ2-7; 10 bases are a match to TRBD1. There are 15 residues in the CDR3. V was pared by 6 bases and J by 6 bases, with 11 bases of the junction left unmatched. Germline CDR1 reads MNHNS; CDR2 reads SASEGT. CDR3 sequence reads: CASRRQGAGSAEQYF. The CDR3 DNA sequence: TGTGCCAGCAGGCGACAGGGGGCGGGTTCTGCCGAGCAGTACTTC.